This TCR beta chain stems from a study of T cell responses to AZD1222 COVID-19 vaccine. Findings and limits, study-wide: Clonal diversity was possibly underestimated; the donors were predominantly white British and more often female. Of the AZD1222 recipients, only 6 or 7 were seropositive at baseline. Targets within unmutated variant regions were reportedly found for nearly half of spike-specific TCRs.

The V end was cut by 5 bases, the J end by 1 base, with 16 bases between. The CDR3 length is 16 residues. The germline V gene has CDR1 MNHEY and CDR2 SVGEGT. Profiling relied on immunoSEQ multiplex PCR, and the TCRdb table lists in-frame clones only, not all of them. Of some 75,000 clones listed, roughly 88% are singletons. A word on this clone: Its antigen is currently unknown.

This sequence joins TRBV6-2 or TRBV6-3 and TRBJ2-3, with D perhaps TRBD2 (6 bases). This TCR derives from an adult in good health. Sequencing was performed on peripheral blood, taken on day 0 of AZD1222 vaccination. CDR3 residues: CASSPEGPSGTDTQYF. In nucleotides, the CDR3 is TGTGCCAGCAGTCCCGAGGGGCCTAGCGGCACAGATACGCAGTATTTT.